This TCR beta chain was identified in a study of T-cell memory formation after mild COVID-19. Germline CDR1 and CDR2: SGHNT and YENEEA. V shed 2 bases and J 5 bases; nucleotides not matched to a gene: 8. This CDR3 contains 17 residues. TCRdb re-analysed the 5' RACE reads in MiXCR, keeping a single row per CDR3 protein. The sample yields 550,000 to 600,000 distinct CDR3 sequences, 17% seen once. The receptor was isolated from an adult woman who had mild COVID-19 (a few samples of this study predate the infection). Cell type and time point are not known. What was sequenced was PBMCs or a T cell subset sorted from them (not recorded which). This rearrangement joins TRBV11-3 to TRBJ2-2, with TRBD1 matching 10 bases. The CDR3 loop is CASSLRRDRGRTGELFF. The CDR3 DNA sequence: TGTGCCAGCAGCTTAAGAAGGGACAGGGGTCGAACCGGGGAGCTGTTTTTT.